This entry is about one TCR beta chain. This specimen belongs to a study of T cell repertoires in aging, cancer and after chemotherapy. A mixed TRB-A/B primer pool amplified rearranged TRB by multiplex touch-down PCR. Each CDR3 protein gets one entry after TCRdb re-called the multiplex PCR reads with MiXCR. The table includes roughly 10,000 distinct CDR3 sequences, approximately 40% detected once. The template was genomic DNA from peripheral blood, not RNA. This clonotype was sampled from a human donor in good health. The sequencing sample was made of blood.

CDR3 loop: CASSSGTANTDTQYF. The CDR3, as DNA: TGTGCCAGCAGTTCGGGGACAGCAAACACAGATACGCAGTATTTT. The gene calls are TRBV5-5 and TRBJ2-3; 7 positions match TRBD1. Germline CDR1 and CDR2: SGHKS and YYEKEE (reference sequence). Losses at the gene ends were 5 bases for V and 2 bases for J; bases not matched to a gene: 8. The CDR3 has 15 residues.